Shown below are 2 T cell receptor beta chains from a single sample sequenced in a study of cytomegalovirus exposure and HLA in healthy donors. PCR employed 60 Vbeta and 13 Jbeta primers. Measured with immunoSEQ multiplex PCR; TCRdb has only the in-frame clones, and not every one. The sample lists around 150,000 clones; 77% were seen once. Sequences were obtained from PBMCs. Source of these receptors: a woman aged 25 to 39 in good health and CMV-seronegative.

The chain uses TRBV11-2 and TRBJ1-1; 8 bases fit TRBD1. The CDR3 runs to 14 residues. V shed 4 bases and J 7 bases; nucleotides not matched to a gene: 8. Germline CDR1 is SGHAT and CDR2 is FQNNGV. The CDR3: CASSSTLTGGEAFF. CDR3 sequence (DNA): TGTGCCAGCAGCTCCACTCTAACAGGGGGTGAAGCTTTCTTT.

The J gene is TRBJ2-1, the V gene TRBV5-1; D is unresolved. V gave up 4 bases and J gave up 9 bases, with 14 bases separating them. CDR3 length equals 13 residues. Per the germline V gene, CDR1 is SGHRS and CDR2 is YFSETQ. The CDR3 sequence is CASSRPDRLEQFF. The CDR3 DNA sequence: TGCGCCAGCAGCCGACCTGACCGACTTGAGCAGTTCTTC.